The T cell receptor beta chain described here comes from a study of blood T cell repertoires in COVID-19. Either two negative PCRs, clearance, or symptom resolution qualified Cohort 3 donors as recovered. Assay used: immunoSEQ multiplex PCR; TCRdb lists only in-frame clones, some missing. The sample contains about 280,000 clones, approximately 91% of which appear only once. The CDR3 has 14 amino acids. V shed 5 bases and J shed 8 bases, with 15 bases lying between them. From germline, CDR1 is MDHEN and CDR2 SYDVKM. Sequences were obtained from PBMCs or T cells enriched from blood (not recorded which). The source of this sequence is a woman aged 25 to 39 who had recovered from COVID-19. This chain joins TRBV28 and TRBJ1-4, with unresolved D. The CDR3 sequence: CASSNREGLEKLFF. CDR3 in DNA: TGTGCCAGCAGTAATAGGGAGGGTCTCGAAAAACTGTTTTTT. Supplemented by reference TRBV28 and TRBJ1-4, the full variable domain reads DVKVTQSSRYLVKRTGEKVFLECVQDMDHENMFWYRQDPGLGLRLIYFSYDVKMKEKGDIPEGYSVSREKKERFSLILESASTNQTSMYLCASSNREGLEKLFFGSGTQLSVL.